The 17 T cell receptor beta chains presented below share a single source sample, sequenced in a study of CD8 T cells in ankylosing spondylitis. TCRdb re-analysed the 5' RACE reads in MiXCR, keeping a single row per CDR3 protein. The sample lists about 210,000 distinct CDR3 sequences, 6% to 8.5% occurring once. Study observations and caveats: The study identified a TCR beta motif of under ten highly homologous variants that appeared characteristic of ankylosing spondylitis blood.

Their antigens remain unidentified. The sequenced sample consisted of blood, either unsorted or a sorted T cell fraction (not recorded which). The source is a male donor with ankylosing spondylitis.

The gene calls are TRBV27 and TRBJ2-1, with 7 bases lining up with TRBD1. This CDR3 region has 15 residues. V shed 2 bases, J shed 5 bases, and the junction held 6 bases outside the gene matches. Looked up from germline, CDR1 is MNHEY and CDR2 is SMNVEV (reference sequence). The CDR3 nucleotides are TGTGCCAGCAGTTTACGGGACAGTATACACAATGAGCAGTTCTTC. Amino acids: CASSLRDSIHNEQFF.

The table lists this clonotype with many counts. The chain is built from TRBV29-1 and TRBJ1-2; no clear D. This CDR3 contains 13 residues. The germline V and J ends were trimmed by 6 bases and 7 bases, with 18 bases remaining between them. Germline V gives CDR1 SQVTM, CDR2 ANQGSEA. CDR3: CSVGHGGFSGYTF. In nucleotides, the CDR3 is TGCAGCGTCGGGCACGGAGGCTTCTCTGGCTACACCTTC.

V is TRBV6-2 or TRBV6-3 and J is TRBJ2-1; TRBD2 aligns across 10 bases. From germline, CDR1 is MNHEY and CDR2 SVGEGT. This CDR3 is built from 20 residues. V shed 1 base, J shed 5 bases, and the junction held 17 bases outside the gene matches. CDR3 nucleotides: TGTGCCAGCAGTTACTTAAGACCGGGACTAGCGCCGGAAATGAACAATGAGCAGTTCTTC. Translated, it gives CASSYLRPGLAPEMNNEQFF.

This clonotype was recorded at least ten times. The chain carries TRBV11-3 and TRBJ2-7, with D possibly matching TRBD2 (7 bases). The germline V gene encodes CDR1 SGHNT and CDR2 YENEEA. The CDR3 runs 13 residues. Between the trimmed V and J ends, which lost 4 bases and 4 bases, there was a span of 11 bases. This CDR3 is CASSSRGGYEQYF. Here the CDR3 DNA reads TGTGCCAGCAGCTCAAGGGGGGGTTACGAGCAGTACTTC.

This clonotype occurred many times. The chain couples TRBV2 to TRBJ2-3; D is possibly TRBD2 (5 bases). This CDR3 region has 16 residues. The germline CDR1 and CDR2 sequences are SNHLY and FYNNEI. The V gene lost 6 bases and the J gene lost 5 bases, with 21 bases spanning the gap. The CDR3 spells CASRPWSLQEVDTQYF. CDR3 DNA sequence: TGTGCCAGCAGACCGTGGAGCCTCCAGGAGGTAGATACGCAGTATTTT.

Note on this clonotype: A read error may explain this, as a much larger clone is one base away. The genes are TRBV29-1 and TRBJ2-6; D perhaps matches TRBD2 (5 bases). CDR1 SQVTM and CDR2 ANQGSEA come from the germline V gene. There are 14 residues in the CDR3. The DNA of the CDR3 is TGCGGCGCCGTGGGAGTCTCTGGGGCCAACGTCCTGACTTTC. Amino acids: CGAVGVSGANVLTF.

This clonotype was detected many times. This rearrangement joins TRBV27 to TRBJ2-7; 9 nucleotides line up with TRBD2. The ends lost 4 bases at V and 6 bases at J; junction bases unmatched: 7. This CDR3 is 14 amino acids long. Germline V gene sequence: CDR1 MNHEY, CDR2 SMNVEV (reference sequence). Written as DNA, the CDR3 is TGTGCCAGCAGTTGGGTTAGCGGGAGTTCCGAGCAGTACTTC. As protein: CASSWVSGSSEQYF.

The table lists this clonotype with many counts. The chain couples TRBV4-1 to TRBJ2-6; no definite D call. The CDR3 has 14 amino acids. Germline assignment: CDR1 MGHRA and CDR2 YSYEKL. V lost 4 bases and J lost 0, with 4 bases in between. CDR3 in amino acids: CASSRSSGANVLTF. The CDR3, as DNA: TGCGCCAGCAGCCGCAGCTCTGGGGCCAACGTCCTGACTTTC.

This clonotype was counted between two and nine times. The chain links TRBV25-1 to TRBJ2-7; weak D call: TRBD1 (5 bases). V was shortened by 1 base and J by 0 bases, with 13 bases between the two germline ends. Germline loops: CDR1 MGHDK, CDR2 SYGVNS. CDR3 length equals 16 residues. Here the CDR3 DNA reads TGTGCCAGCAGTGAATTCATCGCAGGGATCTCCTACGAGCAGTACTTC. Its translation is CASSEFIAGISYEQYF.

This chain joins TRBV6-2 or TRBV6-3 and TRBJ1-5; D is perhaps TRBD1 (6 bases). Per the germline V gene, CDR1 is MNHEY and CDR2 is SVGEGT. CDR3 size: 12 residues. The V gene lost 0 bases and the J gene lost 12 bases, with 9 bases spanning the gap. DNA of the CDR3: TGTGCCAGCAGTTACTCGGACAGACACCAGCATTTT. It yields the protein CASSYSDRHQHF.

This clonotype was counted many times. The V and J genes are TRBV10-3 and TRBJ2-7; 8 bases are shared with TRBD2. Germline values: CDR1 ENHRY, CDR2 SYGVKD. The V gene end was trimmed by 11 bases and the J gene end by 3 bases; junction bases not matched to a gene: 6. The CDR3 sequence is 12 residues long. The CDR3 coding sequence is TGTGCCGCCGGACGGGAGGGCTACGAGCAGTACTTC. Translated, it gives CAAGREGYEQYF.

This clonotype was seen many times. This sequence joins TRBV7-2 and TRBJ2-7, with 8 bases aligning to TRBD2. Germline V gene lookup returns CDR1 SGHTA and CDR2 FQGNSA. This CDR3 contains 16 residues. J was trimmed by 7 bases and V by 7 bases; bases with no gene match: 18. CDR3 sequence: CASTVTGEGLDAEQYF. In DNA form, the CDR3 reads TGTGCCAGCACCGTTACGGGGGAGGGACTAGATGCGGAGCAGTACTTC.

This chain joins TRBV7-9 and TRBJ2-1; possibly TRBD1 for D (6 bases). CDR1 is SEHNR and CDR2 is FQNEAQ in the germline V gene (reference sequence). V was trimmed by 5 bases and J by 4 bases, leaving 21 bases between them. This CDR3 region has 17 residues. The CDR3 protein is CASSPPLGQIKYNEQFF. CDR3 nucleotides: TGTGCCAGCAGCCCACCCTTAGGACAGATAAAATACAATGAGCAGTTCTTC.

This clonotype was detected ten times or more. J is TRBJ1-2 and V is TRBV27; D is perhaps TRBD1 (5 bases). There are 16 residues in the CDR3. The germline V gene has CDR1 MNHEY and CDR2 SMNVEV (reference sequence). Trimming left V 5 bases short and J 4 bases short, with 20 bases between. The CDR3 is CASSPVTGTGFYGYTF. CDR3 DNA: TGTGCCAGCAGTCCCGTAACCGGGACGGGCTTCTATGGCTACACCTTC.

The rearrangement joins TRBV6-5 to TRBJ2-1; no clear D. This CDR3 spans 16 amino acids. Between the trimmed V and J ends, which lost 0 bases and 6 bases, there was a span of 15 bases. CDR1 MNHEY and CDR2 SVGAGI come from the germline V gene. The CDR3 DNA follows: TGTGCCAGCAGTTACTCGATCGAGAGGTTAGGCAATGAGCAGTTCTTC. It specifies CASSYSIERLGNEQFF.

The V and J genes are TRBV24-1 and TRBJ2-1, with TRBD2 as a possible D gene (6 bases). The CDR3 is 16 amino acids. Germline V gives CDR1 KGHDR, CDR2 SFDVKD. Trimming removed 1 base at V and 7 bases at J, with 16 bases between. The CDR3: CATSDLSGSGLNEQFF. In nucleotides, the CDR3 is TGTGCCACCAGTGATTTATCCGGGAGCGGTCTTAATGAGCAGTTCTTC.

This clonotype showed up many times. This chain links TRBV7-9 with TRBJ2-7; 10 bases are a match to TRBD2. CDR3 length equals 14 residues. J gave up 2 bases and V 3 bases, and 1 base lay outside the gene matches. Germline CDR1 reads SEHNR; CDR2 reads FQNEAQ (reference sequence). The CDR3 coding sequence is TGTGCCAGCAGCTTCGGACTAGCGGCCTACGAGCAGTACTTC. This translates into CASSFGLAAYEQYF.